This T cell receptor (beta chain) was recovered during a study of CD8+ T cells in alopecia areata. RNA, once extracted, was reverse transcribed into cDNA for use as the sequencing template. Assay used: immunoSEQ multiplex PCR; TCRdb lists only in-frame clones, some missing. The sample records about 97,000 clones, 41% being singletons. V was trimmed by 2 bases and J by 7 bases, leaving 12 bases between them. There are 12 residues in the CDR3. Germline CDR1 GTSNPN, CDR2 SVGIG (reference sequence). This sequence originates from a human donor with alopecia areata. Specimen: CD4+ T cells sorted from blood. This chain connects TRBV30 to TRBJ2-7; D gene uncertain. CDR3 DNA sequence: TGTGCCTGGAGTCGCGAGCTCGTTGAGCAGTACTTC. Translating gives CAWSRELVEQYF.